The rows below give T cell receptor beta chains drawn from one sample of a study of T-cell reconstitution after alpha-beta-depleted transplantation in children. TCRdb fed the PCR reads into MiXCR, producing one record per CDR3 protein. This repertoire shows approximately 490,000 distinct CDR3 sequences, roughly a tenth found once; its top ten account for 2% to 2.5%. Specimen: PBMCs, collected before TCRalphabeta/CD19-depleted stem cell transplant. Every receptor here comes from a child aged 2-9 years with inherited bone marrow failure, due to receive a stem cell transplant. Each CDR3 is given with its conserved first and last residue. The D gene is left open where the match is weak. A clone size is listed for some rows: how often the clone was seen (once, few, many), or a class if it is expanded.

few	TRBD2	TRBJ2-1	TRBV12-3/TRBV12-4	TGTGCCAGCAGTTTAGGGGGGGGGGTCAACAATGAGCAGTTCTTC	CASSLGGGVNNEQFF
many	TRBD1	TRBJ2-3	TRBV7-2	TGTGCCAGCAGCTTGGACAGGGGGACAGATACGCAGTATTTT	CASSLDRGTDTQYF
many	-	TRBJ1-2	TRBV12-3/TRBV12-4	TGTGCCAGCAGTTTAAATGGGTACCTCTATGGCTACACCTTC	CASSLNGYLYGYTF
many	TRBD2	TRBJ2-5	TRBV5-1	TGCGCCAGCAGCCGGACTAGCGGGGTGGAGACCCAGTACTTC	CASSRTSGVETQYF
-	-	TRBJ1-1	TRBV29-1	TGCAGCGTTGACCGGGGCCCGGGGACTGAAGCTTTCTTT	CSVDRGPGTEAFF
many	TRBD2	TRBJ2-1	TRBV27	TGTGCCAGCAGTTTAGGGGGAGGGTCCTACAATGAGCAGTTCTTC	CASSLGGGSYNEQFF
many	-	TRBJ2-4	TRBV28	-	CASSSSGGWGNIQYF
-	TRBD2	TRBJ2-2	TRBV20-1	TGCAGTGCTAGAGAACCGATAGCGGGAGACACCGGGGAGCTGTTTTTT	CSAREPIAGDTGELFF
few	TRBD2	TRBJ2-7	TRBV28	TGTGCCAGCAGTCCAACTCGGGGACTAGCGGGCCACGAGCAGTACTTC	CASSPTRGLAGHEQYF
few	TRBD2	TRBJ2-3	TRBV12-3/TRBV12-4	TGTGCCACCCCGGGGCCTAGCGGTTCTAGCACAGATACGCAGTATTTT	CATPGPSGSSTDTQYF
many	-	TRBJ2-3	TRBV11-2	TGTGCCAGCAGCCCATGGACAGTGACAGATACGCAGTATTTT	CASSPWTVTDTQYF
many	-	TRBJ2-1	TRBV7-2	TGTGCCAGCAGCTTAATTTCTAGGGAACATGAGCAGTTCTTC	CASSLISREHEQFF
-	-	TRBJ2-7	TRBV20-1	TGCAGTGCTAGACCCCTCCGATTGAATCCCTACGAGCAGTACTTC	CSARPLRLNPYEQYF
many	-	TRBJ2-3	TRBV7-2	TGTGCCAGCAGCTCTAAACCGGGACAAAGACTGGGGGATACGCAGTATTTT	CASSSKPGQRLGDTQYF
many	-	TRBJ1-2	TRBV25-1	TGTGCCAGCAGTGAACGGGCCTATGGCTACACCTTC	CASSERAYGYTF
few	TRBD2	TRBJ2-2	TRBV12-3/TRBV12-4	TGTGCCAGCAGTCCCCTTGGCGGGAGGGCCCTGAACACCGGGGAGCTGTTTTTT	CASSPLGGRALNTGELFF
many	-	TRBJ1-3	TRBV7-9	TGTGCCAGCAGCTTACCCCCAGGGGATCCTGGAAACACCATATATTTT	CASSLPPGDPGNTIYF
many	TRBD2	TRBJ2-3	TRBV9	TGTGCCAGCAGCGCCACTAGCGGGAGGCTGAGCACAGATACGCAGTATTTT	CASSATSGRLSTDTQYF
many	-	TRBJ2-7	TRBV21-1	TGTGCCAGCAGCAAAGAGAGGGGGGGCGTAGCGGGACGGTTCCACGAGCAGTACTTC	CASSKERGGVAGRFHEQYF
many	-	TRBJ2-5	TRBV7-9	TGTGCCAGCAGCTTAGCGGAGGGAATGGAAGAGACCCAGTACTTC	CASSLAEGMEETQYF
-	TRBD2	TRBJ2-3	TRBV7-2	TGTGCCAGCAGCTCGGGACTAGCAGTAGATACGCAGTATTTT	CASSSGLAVDTQYF
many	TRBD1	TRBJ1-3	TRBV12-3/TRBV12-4	TGTGCCAGCAGCTTGACAGGGACTGGAAACACCATATATTTT	CASSLTGTGNTIYF
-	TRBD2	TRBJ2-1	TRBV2	TGTGCCAGCTGCGGGACTAGCGAGCGGGGAGAGCAGTTCTTC	CASCGTSERGEQFF
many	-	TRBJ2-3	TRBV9	TGTGCCAGCAGCGTAGAAGATACGCAGTATTTT	CASSVEDTQYF
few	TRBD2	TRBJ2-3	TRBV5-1	TGCGCCAGCAGCCGCACAACTAGCGGGGGGACAGATACGCAGTATTTT	CASSRTTSGGTDTQYF
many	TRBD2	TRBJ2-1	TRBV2	TGTGCCAGCAGTGGCACTAGCGGGATCTACAATGAGCAGTTCTTC	CASSGTSGIYNEQFF
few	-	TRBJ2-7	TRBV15	TGTGCCACCAGCAGAGTTGTCGGCTACGAGCAGTACTTC	CATSRVVGYEQYF
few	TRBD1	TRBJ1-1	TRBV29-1	TGCAGCGTTGGAGGGGGCGTAACTGAAGCTTTCTTT	CSVGGGVTEAFF
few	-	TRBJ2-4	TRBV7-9	TGTGCCAGCAGCTTCCGGTCCGAGGGCATTCAGTACTTC	CASSFRSEGIQYF
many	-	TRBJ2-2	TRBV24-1	TGTGCCACCAGTGATCTACAGGGTCTAGATACCGGGGAGCTGTTTTTT	CATSDLQGLDTGELFF
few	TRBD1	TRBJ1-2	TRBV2	TGTGCCACGACAGGGGGAAGTTATGGCTACACCTTC	CATTGGSYGYTF
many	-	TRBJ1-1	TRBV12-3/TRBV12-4	TGTGCCAGCAGTTTTGGCGGACTTTTGAACACTGAAGCTTTCTTT	CASSFGGLLNTEAFF
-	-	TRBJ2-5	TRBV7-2	TGTGCCAGCATCAACGGCGGGGAGACCCAGTACTTC	CASINGGETQYF